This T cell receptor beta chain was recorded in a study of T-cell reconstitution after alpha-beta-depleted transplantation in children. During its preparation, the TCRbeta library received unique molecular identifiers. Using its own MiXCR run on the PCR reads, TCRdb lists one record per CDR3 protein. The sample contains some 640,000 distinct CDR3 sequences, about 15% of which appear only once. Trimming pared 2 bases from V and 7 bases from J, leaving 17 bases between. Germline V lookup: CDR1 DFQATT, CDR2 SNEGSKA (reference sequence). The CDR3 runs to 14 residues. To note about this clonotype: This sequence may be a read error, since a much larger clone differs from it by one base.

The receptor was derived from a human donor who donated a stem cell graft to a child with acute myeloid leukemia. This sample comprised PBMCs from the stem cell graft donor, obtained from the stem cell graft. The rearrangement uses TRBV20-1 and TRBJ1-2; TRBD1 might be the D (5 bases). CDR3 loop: CSARRAGTVSGYTF. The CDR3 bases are TGCAGTGCTAGAAGGGCAGGGACGGTGTCTGGCTACACCTTC.